The 25 T cell receptor beta chains presented below share a single source sample, sequenced in a study of blood T cell repertoires in COVID-19. Assay used: immunoSEQ multiplex PCR; TCRdb lists only in-frame clones, some missing. This sample has 340,000 or so clones, with roughly 87% found just once. The sample comprised peripheral blood. The receptors were sampled from a middle-aged man with active or convalescent COVID-19.

CDR3 protein: CASKGGPRTEAFF. For the CDR3, the DNA is TGCGCCAGCAAAGGGGGACCCCGCACTGAAGCTTTCTTT. V gene TRBV5-1 combines with J gene TRBJ1-1; D might be TRBD1 (6 bases). This CDR3 spans 13 amino acids. Germline V lookup: CDR1 SGHRS, CDR2 YFSETQ. Trimming took 6 bases from V and 4 from J, leaving 13 bases between them.

This chain joins TRBV28 and TRBJ1-2; 8 nucleotides agree with TRBD1. The J segment lost 4 bases and the V segment lost 6 bases, leaving 4 bases of the junction unmatched. Germline V gene data show CDR1 as MDHEN and CDR2 as SYDVKM. This CDR3 is built from 13 residues. CDR3 residues: CASRADRGYGYTF. The CDR3 nucleotides are TGTGCCAGCAGGGCAGACAGGGGCTATGGCTACACCTTC.

The chain employs TRBV7-3 and TRBJ1-2, with 7 bases lining up with TRBD1. V shed 5 bases and J 8 bases; nucleotides not matched to a gene: 14. The CDR3 contains 15 residues. Germline CDR1 reads SGHTA; CDR2 reads FQGTGA. DNA of the CDR3: TGTGCCAGCAGCCGAAACGGACAGGAGAATGAGGGCTACACCTTC. Encoded protein: CASSRNGQENEGYTF.

This clone was detected once. The V gene is TRBV11-3, the J gene TRBJ2-5; 7 bases are a match to TRBD2. This CDR3 has 13 residues. Germline CDR1 is SGHNT and CDR2 is YENEEA. Trimming removed 2 bases from V and 5 bases from J; junction bases left unmatched: 2. The CDR3 loop is CASSLTSAETQYF. In DNA, the CDR3 is TGTGCCAGCAGCTTAACTAGCGCTGAGACCCAGTACTTC.

V usage is TRBV5-1 and J usage is TRBJ2-7; D unclear. V lost 5 bases, J lost 0 bases, and 12 bases lay in between. Germline V gene data show CDR1 as SGHRS and CDR2 as YFSETQ. The CDR3 runs to 14 residues. The CDR3 here is CASRSLVSSYEQYF. In DNA, the CDR3 is TGCGCCAGCAGAAGTTTGGTTAGCTCCTACGAGCAGTACTTC. The full variable domain, completed using reference TRBV5-1 and TRBJ2-7, is KAGVTQTPRYLIKTRGQQVTLSCSPISGHRSVSWYQQTPGQGLQFLFEYFSETQRNKGNFPGRFSGRQFSNSRSEMNVSTLELGDSALYLCASRSLVSSYEQYFGPGTRLTVT.

This clone was seen once. The chain carries TRBV28 and TRBJ1-5; TRBD1 matches 11 bases. Germline V gives CDR1 MDHEN, CDR2 SYDVKM. J gave up 2 bases and V 5 bases, and 8 bases lay outside the gene matches. The CDR3 has 17 amino acids. The CDR3 nucleotides read TGTGCCAGCAGTCCCGGGACAGGGGGTTGGGGCAATCAGCCCCAGCATTTT. Protein sequence: CASSPGTGGWGNQPQHF. The full variable domain, with the rest looked up from reference TRBV28 and TRBJ1-5, is DVKVTQSSRYLVKRTGEKVFLECVQDMDHENMFWYRQDPGLGLRLIYFSYDVKMKEKGDIPEGYSVSREKKERFSLILESASTNQTSMYLCASSPGTGGWGNQPQHFGDGTRLSIL.

J is TRBJ2-5 and V is TRBV7-2; 7 nucleotides agree with TRBD1. This CDR3 has 14 residues. V trimming: 4 bases; J trimming: 5 bases; junction bases outside the gene matches: 7. Germline V gene sequence: CDR1 SGHTA, CDR2 FQGNSA. The CDR3 region has the DNA TGTGCCAGCAGCTCCACAGGGGTGGTGGAGACCCAGTACTTC. Encoded protein: CASSSTGVVETQYF.

The CDR3 spells CACDRGKNTEAFF. CDR3 nucleotides: TGTGCCTGCGACAGGGGGAAGAACACTGAAGCTTTCTTT. The gene calls are TRBV6-5 and TRBJ1-1; 9 bases agree with TRBD1. Germline-derived CDR1 and CDR2 are MNHEY and SVGAGI. Trimming took 11 bases from V and 1 from J; bases not matched to a gene: 5. The CDR3 sequence is 13 residues long.

The chain combines TRBV14 with TRBJ2-6; tentatively, D is TRBD1 (6 bases). Germline CDR1 SGHDN, CDR2 FVKESK. This CDR3 spans 14 amino acids. V lost 4 bases, J lost 3 bases, and 7 bases lay in between. As DNA, the CDR3 is TGTGCCAGCAGCCGGGGGCTTGGGGCCAACGTCCTGACTTTC. As protein: CASSRGLGANVLTF.

The table lists this clone with a count of one. J is TRBJ1-4 and V is TRBV2, with D unresolved. The CDR3 is made up of 14 amino acids. Germline V gene sequence: CDR1 SNHLY, CDR2 FYNNEI. The germline V and J ends were trimmed by 6 bases and 8 bases, with 16 bases remaining between them. The CDR3 sequence: CASRETETDEKLFF. CDR3 bases: TGTGCCAGCAGGGAAACCGAGACTGACGAAAAACTGTTTTTT.

The CDR3 nucleotides read TGTGCCAGCAGCTTAGGACAGAAATACACAGATACGCAGTATTTT. Amino acid sequence: CASSLGQKYTDTQYF. The chain employs TRBV7-3 and TRBJ2-3, with D possibly matching TRBD1 (6 bases). Germline loops: CDR1 SGHTA, CDR2 FQGTGA. V was pared by 2 bases and J by 2 bases, with 11 bases between. The CDR3 contains 15 residues.

This rearrangement joins TRBV3-1 (or the pseudogene TRBV3-2) to TRBJ2-7, with TRBD2 matching 12 bases. Germline trimming cut 3 bases from V and 3 bases from J; bases unmatched to any gene: 6. Germline-derived CDR1 and CDR2 are LGHDT and YNNKEL (reference sequence). CDR3 length: 16 residues. CDR3 bases: TGTGCCAGCAGCCAGCGTGGACTAGCGGGATTCTACGAGCAGTACTTC. Translated, it gives CASSQRGLAGFYEQYF.

This clone has only one observation. The chain recombines TRBV7-9 with TRBJ2-3; 10 nucleotides match TRBD2. The trim removed 1 base at V and 8 bases at J, leaving 0 bases unmatched. The CDR3 runs to 13 residues. Germline CDR1 is SEHNR and CDR2 is FQNEAQ (reference sequence). CDR3 coding DNA: TGTGCCAGCAGCTTAGGACTAGCGGGTACGCAGTATTTT. This encodes CASSLGLAGTQYF.

The chain is built from TRBV19 and TRBJ2-2, with D possibly matching TRBD2 (5 bases). Per the germline V gene, CDR1 is LNHDA and CDR2 is SQIVND (reference sequence). V lost 6 bases and J 5 bases, leaving 16 bases between the germline ends. The CDR3 totals 15 residues. The CDR3 nucleotides are TGTGCCAGTAGATGGACCGGGGTAGGGACCGGGGAGCTGTTTTTT. Residues: CASRWTGVGTGELFF.

The chain joins TRBV9 to TRBJ2-3; D is unclear. Deletions cut 2 bases from V and 4 bases from J, with 11 bases between. Per the germline V gene, CDR1 is SGDLS and CDR2 is YYNGEE. The CDR3 loop spans 14 amino acids. The CDR3 sequence is CASSVETRADTQYF. Here the CDR3 DNA reads TGTGCCAGCAGCGTCGAGACTCGCGCAGATACGCAGTATTTT.

V and J are TRBV28 and TRBJ2-3, with 8 bases that match TRBD2. This CDR3 has 16 amino acids. The junction had 9 bases not matched to a gene; V was cut back by 6 bases and J by 1 base. Per germline, CDR1 MDHEN and CDR2 SYDVKM. The CDR3 coding sequence is TGTGCCAGCAGGCCACGGGGGCGGGGGGGCACAGATACGCAGTATTTT. It codes for CASRPRGRGGTDTQYF.

The chain joins TRBV6-1 to TRBJ2-7, with TRBD2 matching 7 bases. The CDR3 contains 15 residues. CDR1 MNHNS and CDR2 SASEGT come from the germline V gene. With 3 bases clipped from V and 0 bases from J, the junction kept 5 bases outside the gene matches. The CDR3 loop is CASSDVGRFSYEQYF. The DNA of the CDR3 is TGTGCCAGCAGTGATGTCGGGAGGTTCTCCTACGAGCAGTACTTC.

The chain couples TRBV6-1 to TRBJ2-5, with 10 bases that match TRBD2. V was pared by 0 bases and J by 2 bases, with 3 bases of the junction left unmatched. CDR1 MNHNS and CDR2 SASEGT come from the germline V gene. The CDR3 is 16 amino acids. CDR3 sequence (DNA): TGTGCCAGCAGTGAAGCGACTAGCGGGCCGCAAGAGACCCAGTACTTC. This codes for CASSEATSGPQETQYF.

V gene TRBV7-2 combines with J gene TRBJ2-5; no reliable D call. The CDR3 runs 13 residues. Germline V CDR1 and CDR2: SGHTA, FQGNSA. The ends were cut back, 6 bases at V and 2 bases at J, with 10 bases in the middle. The CDR3 DNA reads as TGTGCCAGCAGTCTCCTAGGACAAGAGACCCAGTACTTC. It encodes CASSLLGQETQYF.

The rearrangement uses TRBV24-1 and TRBJ1-1; TRBD1 agrees at 8 bases. Per germline, CDR1 KGHDR and CDR2 SFDVKD. V was pared by 2 bases and J by 4 bases, with 5 bases of the junction left unmatched. This CDR3 comprises 15 residues. The CDR3 region has the DNA TGTGCCACCAGTGATTCGCGGACAGGGAGCACTGAAGCTTTCTTT. Encoded protein: CATSDSRTGSTEAFF.

The genes are TRBV7-2 and TRBJ1-2; D gene uncertain. Germline lookup yields CDR1 SGHTA and CDR2 FQGNSA. Trimming removed 1 base from V and 3 bases from J, with 6 bases in between. This CDR3 has 13 residues. The CDR3 loop is CASSLDTYYGYTF. In DNA form, the CDR3 reads TGTGCCAGCAGCTTAGACACCTACTATGGCTACACCTTC.

The table lists this clone with a count of one. The chain employs TRBV6-5 and TRBJ1-1, with D possibly matching TRBD1 (5 bases). The CDR3 is 15 amino acids. Germline CDR1 MNHEY, CDR2 SVGAGI. V dropped 2 bases and J dropped 5 bases, with 15 bases sitting between them. The CDR3 region is CASSYGPPGETEAFF. In DNA, the CDR3 is TGTGCCAGCAGTTACGGACCCCCGGGGGAAACTGAAGCTTTCTTT.

Points on this clone: A much larger clonotype is one base distant, so this may be a read error. The V call is TRBV7-9, the J call TRBJ1-5; 11 bases match TRBD1. The CDR3 consists of 14 residues. CDR1 and CDR2 (germline): SEHNR, FQNEAQ (reference sequence). With V trimmed by 5 bases and J by 5 bases, 2 bases remained unmatched. CDR3 in DNA: TGTGCCAGCAGCCGGACAGGGGGCCATCAGCCCCAGCATTTT. Protein sequence: CASSRTGGHQPQHF.

The chain has TRBV19 and TRBJ1-2; D not resolved. V was clipped by 7 bases and J by 2 bases, with 14 bases between them. There are 14 residues in the CDR3. CDR1 and CDR2 (germline): LNHDA, SQIVND (reference sequence). The CDR3 reads CASIPHAGNYGYTF. CDR3 nucleotides: TGTGCCAGTATTCCTCACGCGGGAAACTATGGCTACACCTTC.

This CDR3 is CASSLFELGELFF. CDR3 bases: TGTGCCAGCAGCTTATTCGAGCTCGGGGAGCTGTTTTTT. This chain joins TRBV7-2 and TRBJ2-2, with unresolved D. The CDR3 has 13 residues. The ends were cut back, 2 bases at V and 7 bases at J, with 8 bases in the middle. CDR1 and CDR2 from the germline V gene are SGHTA and FQGNSA.